The 9 T cell receptor beta chains presented below share a single source sample, sequenced in a study of T cell clonotyping in hematopoietic cell transplantation. Libraries were prepared by immunoSEQ multiplex PCR; TCRdb keeps only in-frame clonotypes and omits some of them. The sample holds some 14,000 clones, under 90% seen once. Sample: PBMCs, taken 100 days after allogeneic stem cell transplant. These receptors were obtained from a male patient aged 45 to 59 who had an allogeneic stem cell transplant from an unrelated donor, so T cells may come from the graft donor. Some clones in this sample may be carry-over from other donors' samples.

The chain has TRBV30 and TRBJ2-3; D uncertain. With 0 bases removed from V and 6 bases from J, the gap between germline ends came to 13 bases. The germline CDR1 and CDR2 sequences are GTSNPN and SVGIG (reference sequence). The CDR3 has 14 amino acids. CDR3 nucleotides: TGTGCCTGGAGTGTATCCGGCGTAACGGATACGCAGTATTTT. This sequence encodes CAWSVSGVTDTQYF.

V and J are TRBV30 and TRBJ1-1; D not certain. V was trimmed by 3 bases and J by 4 bases, leaving 12 bases between them. CDR3 length equals 13 residues. The germline V gene has CDR1 GTSNPN and CDR2 SVGIG (reference sequence). The CDR3 DNA sequence: TGTGCCTGGAGGCTGGCAGGAGGCACTGAAGCTTTCTTT. This translates into CAWRLAGGTEAFF.

This chain connects TRBV19 to TRBJ1-5; no firm D call. Trimming removed 6 bases from V and 0 bases from J, with 6 bases in between. The CDR3 totals 13 residues. CDR1 and CDR2 (germline): LNHDA, SQIVND (reference sequence). CDR3 bases: TGTGCCAGTAGACTCGGTAGCAATCAGCCCCAGCATTTT. It yields the protein CASRLGSNQPQHF.

V gene TRBV29-1 combines with J gene TRBJ1-1; no clear D gene. Germline V gene sequence: CDR1 SQVTM, CDR2 ANQGSEA. V was cut by 4 bases and J by 1 base, with 16 bases left in between. This CDR3 has 15 amino acids. CDR3 nucleotides: TGCAGCGTTGCCCCCGCAGCCGCGGGGAACACTGAAGCTTTCTTT. The encoded protein is CSVAPAAAGNTEAFF.

The sample holds a few counts of this clone. This chain joins TRBV5-4 and TRBJ2-2, with a weak D call TRBD2 (5 bases). The CDR3 runs to 15 residues. V was trimmed by 3 bases and J by 7 bases, leaving 16 bases between them. CDR1 is SGHNT, CDR2 YYREEE, per germline (reference sequence). The CDR3 nucleotides are TGTGCCAGCAGCTCTGGAGTTGCTAGCAGCGGGGAGCTGTTTTTT. Protein: CASSSGVASSGELFF.

The V gene is TRBV30, the J gene TRBJ1-2; D remains ambiguous. CDR1 GTSNPN and CDR2 SVGIG come from the germline V gene (reference sequence). The CDR3 extends over 15 amino acids. Trimming pared 4 bases from V and 0 bases from J, leaving 15 bases between. CDR3 sequence reads: CAWNLHAISNYGYTF. The CDR3 DNA reads as TGTGCCTGGAATCTCCACGCGATTTCTAACTATGGCTACACCTTC. The full variable domain, completed using reference TRBV30 and TRBJ1-2, is SQTIHQWPATLVQPVGSPLSLECTVEGTSNPNLYWYRQAAGRGLQLLFYSVGIGQISSEVPQNLSASRPQDRQFILSSKKLLLSDSGFYLCAWNLHAISNYGYTFGSGTRLTVV.

This chain uses TRBV5-1 with TRBJ1-1, with a possible D match to TRBD1 (6 bases). CDR1 is SGHRS and CDR2 is YFSETQ in the germline V gene. The length of the CDR3 is 16 residues. V shed 1 base and J shed 4 bases, with 17 bases lying between them. In DNA form, the CDR3 reads TGCGCCAGCAGCTTGTATGGCCAACAGGGAACCACTGAAGCTTTCTTT. Translated, it gives CASSLYGQQGTTEAFF. The whole variable domain, remainder taken from reference TRBV5-1 and TRBJ1-1, is KAGVTQTPRYLIKTRGQQVTLSCSPISGHRSVSWYQQTPGQGLQFLFEYFSETQRNKGNFPGRFSGRQFSNSRSEMNVSTLELGDSALYLCASSLYGQQGTTEAFFGQGTRLTVV.

This clone was recorded only once. CDR3 sequence: CASSPRGGQETQYF. The CDR3 DNA follows: TGTGCCAGTAGTCCCCGGGGAGGGCAAGAGACCCAGTACTTC. The chain is built from TRBV19 and TRBJ2-5; 7 bases align to TRBD2. The CDR3 consists of 14 residues. The trim removed 5 bases at V and 2 bases at J, leaving 5 bases unmatched. Germline V gene data show CDR1 as LNHDA and CDR2 as SQIVND (reference sequence).

The CDR3 is CASSPGGGSNNSPLHF. The CDR3 region has the DNA TGCGCCAGCAGCCCGGGAGGGGGGTCAAATAATTCACCCCTCCACTTT. V is TRBV5-1 and J is TRBJ1-6, with D possibly matching TRBD1 (6 bases). This CDR3 is built from 16 residues. Trimming took 4 bases from V and 5 from J, leaving 16 bases between them. The germline V gene has CDR1 SGHRS and CDR2 YFSETQ.